Presented here are 12 T cell receptor beta chains from one specimen sequenced in a study of cytomegalovirus exposure and HLA in healthy donors. The table came from immunoSEQ multiplex PCR; TCRdb's copy has only in-frame clones and leaves some out. The table includes under 300,000 clones, around 89% detected once. Sequenced input: PBMCs. The origin of the receptors is a woman aged 18-29 years in good health and CMV-seronegative.

The sample holds one count of this clone. The gene calls are TRBV6-1 and TRBJ2-1; 11 bases are shared with TRBD2. Looked up from germline, CDR1 is MNHNS and CDR2 is SASEGT. V lost 4 bases to trimming and J lost 3 bases; unmatched junction nucleotides: 2. The CDR3 runs 15 residues. The CDR3: CASSALAGGYNEQFF. In DNA form, the CDR3 reads TGTGCCAGCAGTGCTCTAGCGGGGGGCTACAATGAGCAGTTCTTC.

The V gene is TRBV10-3, the J gene TRBJ2-1, with 7 nucleotides matching TRBD1. The junction had 16 bases not matched to a gene; V was cut back by 3 bases and J by 5 bases. The CDR3 is 18 amino acids. Looked up from germline, CDR1 is ENHRY and CDR2 is SYGVKD. CDR3 DNA: TGTGCCATCAGTGATAAGGGGGCCCGGCCCTGGGGAGACAATGAGCAGTTCTTC. This translates into CAISDKGARPWGDNEQFF.

V and J are TRBV7-9 and TRBJ2-2; D is undetermined. The CDR3 spans 14 residues. The V end was cut by 3 bases, the J end by 0 bases, with 5 bases between. Germline V lookup: CDR1 SEHNR, CDR2 FQNEAQ (reference sequence). In DNA form, the CDR3 reads TGTGCCAGCAGCTTTAACACGAACACCGGGGAGCTGTTTTTT. Translation gives CASSFNTNTGELFF.

The rearrangement links TRBV27 to TRBJ2-5; 7 bases are shared with TRBD1. V shed 5 bases, J shed 5 bases, and the junction held 11 bases outside the gene matches. Germline assignment: CDR1 MNHEY and CDR2 SMNVEV (reference sequence). CDR3 length: 15 amino acids. The CDR3 region is CASSPSTGTWETQYF. The CDR3 DNA follows: TGTGCCAGCAGTCCCTCGACAGGGACCTGGGAGACCCAGTACTTC.

As DNA, the CDR3 is TGCGCCAGCAGTGAATCGACAGGGGTTAATGAAAAACTGTTTTTT. Translating gives CASSESTGVNEKLFF. V and J are TRBV10-2 and TRBJ1-4; 8 bases match TRBD1. The CDR3 length is 15 residues. In germline, CDR1 is WSHSY, CDR2 SAAADI. Germline trimming cut 3 bases from V and 4 bases from J; bases unmatched to any gene: 4.

The chain employs TRBV6-4 and TRBJ2-1, with a possible D match to TRBD2 (6 bases). V dropped 4 bases and J dropped 9 bases, with 25 bases sitting between them. The CDR3 length is 17 residues. From germline, CDR1 is MRHNA and CDR2 SNTAGT. The DNA for the CDR3 is TGTGCCAGCAGTGTGAGGTTTGGCGCGCGGGGTATTACTGAGCAGTTCTTC. This gives the protein CASSVRFGARGITEQFF.

This sequence joins TRBV7-7 and TRBJ2-7, with 7 bases that match TRBD2. The V and J ends lost 5 bases and 3 bases, in that order; junction bases with no gene match: 16. CDR3 length: 17 residues. CDR1 is SSHAT, CDR2 FNYEAQ, per germline (reference sequence). The CDR3 sequence is CASSLTRTSEVNYEQYV. In DNA, the CDR3 is TGTGCCAGCAGCCTCACGCGTACTAGCGAAGTAAACTACGAGCAGTACGTC.

The chain employs TRBV7-2 and TRBJ2-3; D not resolved. The V gene lost 7 bases and the J gene lost 4 bases, with 27 bases spanning the gap. The CDR3 totals 18 residues. The germline V gene has CDR1 SGHTA and CDR2 FQGNSA. CDR3 coding DNA: TGTGCCAGCAAAACAATGTCATCTTTAGTCACAGTGGCAGATACGCAGTATTTT. This codes for CASKTMSSLVTVADTQYF.

V gene TRBV4-1 combines with J gene TRBJ2-1; D is undetermined. The CDR3 has 14 residues. The germline gives CDR1 MGHRA, CDR2 YSYEKL. Trimming removed 0 bases from V and 0 bases from J, with 3 bases in between. The CDR3 reads CASSQDSSYNEQFF. The CDR3 DNA reads TGCGCCAGCAGCCAAGATAGCTCCTACAATGAGCAGTTCTTC.

This sequence joins TRBV19 and TRBJ1-5, with D possibly being TRBD1 (5 bases). This CDR3 spans 16 amino acids. V lost 5 bases and J lost 6, with 20 bases in between. Germline V gene sequence: CDR1 LNHDA, CDR2 SQIVND (reference sequence). CDR3 bases: TGTGCCAGTAGTTTAATTACGGGGGGGGAAGGTCAGCCCCAGCATTTT. This codes for CASSLITGGEGQPQHF. Combining the CDR3 with reference TRBV19 and TRBJ1-5 gives the whole variable domain DGGITQSPKYLFRKEGQNVTLSCEQNLNHDAMYWYRQDPGQGLRLIYYSQIVNDFQKGDIAEGYSVSREKKESFPLTVTSAQKNPTAFYLCASSLITGGEGQPQHFGDGTRLSIL.

V gene TRBV7-9 combines with J gene TRBJ2-7; tentative D call: TRBD2 (5 bases). The CDR3 is made up of 13 amino acids. Germline assignment: CDR1 SEHNR and CDR2 FQNEAQ (reference sequence). Trimming pared 6 bases from V and 3 bases from J, leaving 12 bases between. This CDR3 reads CASSSEDFYEQYF. In nucleotides, the CDR3 is TGTGCCAGCAGTTCCGAGGACTTCTACGAGCAGTACTTC.

V and J are TRBV11-2 and TRBJ1-2; D is unclear. V was cut by 1 base and J by 7 bases, with 10 bases left in between. The CDR3 is 13 residues long. Per the germline V gene, CDR1 is SGHAT and CDR2 is FQNNGV. The CDR3 region is CASSLGASFGYTF. The DNA of the CDR3 is TGTGCCAGCAGCTTAGGGGCCAGTTTTGGCTACACCTTC.